Following are 6 T cell receptor beta chains from one sample sequenced in a study of OX40 agonist ivuxolimab in advanced cancers. Sequenced by immunoSEQ multiplex PCR; TCRdb stores in-frame clones only, minus some. Of tens of thousands of clones in the sample, roughly nine tenths were seen once. Sequencing was performed on CD4+ or CD8+ T cells sorted from blood, taken in a trial of the OX40 agonist ivuxolimab. The receptors here all came from an adult with an advanced solid tumor such as melanoma, head and neck, liver or kidney cancer.

The chain links TRBV2 to TRBJ2-4, with TRBD2 matching 7 bases. The CDR3 spans 15 residues. The germline CDR1 and CDR2 sequences are SNHLY and FYNNEI. V dropped 3 bases and J dropped 3; count of bases not matched to a gene: 5. The CDR3 reads CASSDWGGGKNIQYF. The CDR3, as DNA: TGTGCCAGCAGTGATTGGGGGGGTGGCAAAAACATTCAGTACTTC.

V and J are TRBV4-3 and TRBJ1-5; no clear D. The length of the CDR3 is 15 residues. V lost 0 bases and J lost 2, with 8 bases in between. The germline gives CDR1 LGHNA, CDR2 YSLEER. The CDR3, as DNA: TGCGCCAGCAGCCAAGACCGGGAGGGCAATCAGCCCCAGCATTTT. Protein: CASSQDREGNQPQHF.

The chain is built from TRBV9 and TRBJ2-1; D gene ambiguous. Germline CDR1 SGDLS, CDR2 YYNGEE. Trimming took off 2 bases at V and 2 bases at J, with 5 bases between the two ends. The CDR3 spans 13 residues. The CDR3 bases are TGTGCCAGCAGCGTGCCCCCCTACAATGAGCAGTTCTTC. Translating gives CASSVPPYNEQFF.

This clone came up once. The chain couples TRBV6-6 to TRBJ2-1, with TRBD2 matching 13 bases. V lost 7 bases and J lost 10; bases outside the gene matches: 1. Per germline, CDR1 MNHNY and CDR2 SVGAGI (reference sequence). This CDR3 spans 12 amino acids. The CDR3 DNA sequence: TGTGCCAGCATGGGACTAGCGGGGGAGCAGTTCTTC. It encodes CASMGLAGEQFF.

The CDR3 DNA follows: TGTGCCAGCAGCTTAAGAACCATGAACACTGAAGCTTTCTTT. Its translation is CASSLRTMNTEAFF. The chain has TRBV7-4 and TRBJ1-1; D not resolved. V was pared by 2 bases and J by 0 bases, with 7 bases between. The CDR3 spans 14 residues. CDR1 SGHVT and CDR2 SQSDAQ come from the germline V gene. Together with reference TRBV7-4 and TRBJ1-1, the CDR3 gives the full variable domain: GAGVSQSPRYKVAKRGRDVALRCDSISGHVTLYWYRQTLGQGSEVLTYSQSDAQRDKSGRPSGRFSAERPERSVSTLKIQRTEQGDSAVYLCASSLRTMNTEAFFGQGTRLTVV.

V usage is TRBV25-1 and J usage is TRBJ1-6; D ambiguous. Per germline, CDR1 MGHDK and CDR2 SYGVNS. V gave up 1 base and J gave up 14 bases, with 15 bases separating them. The CDR3 runs to 14 residues. The CDR3 sequence: CASSEFLGYGSLHF. In DNA, the CDR3 is TGTGCCAGCAGTGAATTTTTAGGGTACGGGTCCCTCCACTTT.